These 12 T cell receptor beta chains share one sample of origin, sequenced in a study of T cell changes during pregnancy in multiple sclerosis. TCRdb's table, derived via immunoSEQ multiplex PCR, lists solely in-frame clones and lacks some. The repertoire has around 78,000 clones, around 93% of them found once; the top ten carry roughly 2.5%. This sample comprised peripheral blood, obtained in the second trimester of pregnancy. Receptor source: a female donor with multiple sclerosis, enrolled in a pregnancy study.

The chain is built from TRBV10-2 and TRBJ2-7; 8 positions match TRBD1. The germline V gene encodes CDR1 WSHSY and CDR2 SAAADI. Losses at the gene ends were 4 bases for V and 5 bases for J; bases not matched to a gene: 1. This CDR3 spans 12 amino acids. CDR3 loop: CASSGTGNEQYF. DNA of the CDR3: TGCGCCAGCAGTGGGACAGGGAACGAGCAGTACTTC.

The V and J genes are TRBV6-1 and TRBJ2-1, with TRBD2 matching over 9 bases. Germline V gene sequence: CDR1 MNHNS, CDR2 SASEGT. The junction had 19 bases not matched to a gene; V was cut back by 4 bases and J by 9 bases. The CDR3 totals 18 residues. The CDR3 region is CASSGPPGLAGFPGEQFF. CDR3 sequence (DNA): TGTGCCAGCAGTGGTCCCCCGGGGCTAGCGGGGTTCCCGGGTGAGCAGTTCTTC.

This chain connects TRBV2 to TRBJ1-1, with a weak D call TRBD1 (5 bases). The CDR3 is 15 residues long. The germline gives CDR1 SNHLY, CDR2 FYNNEI. V gave up 8 bases and J gave up 3 bases, with 19 bases separating them. The CDR3 region has the DNA TGTGCCAGCGCCTCAAGGGGACTTCCTTACACTGAAGCTTTCTTT. This encodes CASASRGLPYTEAFF.

This chain joins TRBV15 and TRBJ1-3, with D possibly matching TRBD1 (5 bases). V was clipped by 5 bases and J by 0 bases, with 14 bases between them. Germline V gene lookup returns CDR1 LNHNV and CDR2 YYDKDF (reference sequence). The CDR3 contains 16 residues. The CDR3 nucleotides read TGTGCCACCAGCTGGGGACTGCCGACCTCTGGAAACACCATATATTTT. Translated, it gives CATSWGLPTSGNTIYF. Using reference TRBV15 and TRBJ1-3 for the parts outside the CDR3, the full variable domain is DAMVIQNPRYQVTQFGKPVTLSCSQTLNHNVMYWYQQKSSQAPKLLFHYYDKDFNNEADTPDNFQSRRPNTSFCFLDIRSPGLGDTAMYLCATSWGLPTSGNTIYFGEGSWLTVV.

The chain carries TRBV4-1 and TRBJ2-2; TRBD2 aligns across 13 bases. The CDR3 covers 17 residues. Germline V gene data show CDR1 as MGHRA and CDR2 as YSYEKL. V dropped 4 bases and J dropped 7; count of bases not matched to a gene: 9. The CDR3 coding sequence is TGCGCCAGCAGCCCGGGACTAGCGGGAATGTCAAACGGGGAGCTGTTTTTT. Its translation is CASSPGLAGMSNGELFF.

The rearrangement joins TRBV5-6 to TRBJ1-6; possibly TRBD1 for D (5 bases). The CDR3 sequence is 14 residues long. Trimming removed 4 bases at V and 5 bases at J, with 10 bases between. Germline V gene lookup returns CDR1 SGHDT and CDR2 YYEEEE. The CDR3 DNA is TGTGCCAGCAGCCCGGGGGTGAATAATTCACCCCTCCACTTT. It codes for CASSPGVNNSPLHF.

V and J are TRBV6-5 and TRBJ1-1, with D maybe TRBD1 (5 bases). Trimming pared 6 bases from V and 1 base from J, leaving 12 bases between. The CDR3 covers 14 residues. Germline CDR1 MNHEY, CDR2 SVGAGI. The CDR3 bases are TGTGCCAGCAGCCTGGGAGGGACGAACACTGAAGCTTTCTTT. Encoded protein: CASSLGGTNTEAFF.

This clone has just one count. The chain recombines TRBV9 with TRBJ1-1; D might be TRBD1 (6 bases). The V end lost 3 bases, the J end lost 7 bases, and 13 bases lay between the germline ends. Germline V gene sequence: CDR1 SGDLS, CDR2 YYNGEE. There are 13 residues in the CDR3. This CDR3 reads CASSAGTFDEAFF. The CDR3 DNA is TGTGCCAGCAGCGCCGGGACATTTGATGAAGCTTTCTTT.

This clone has more than one count but fewer than ten. The chain couples TRBV19 to TRBJ1-1; TRBD1 might be the D (6 bases). V lost 7 bases and J lost 1, with 19 bases in between. The CDR3 runs 16 residues. Germline V gene data show CDR1 as LNHDA and CDR2 as SQIVND (reference sequence). This CDR3 is CASNADRTASNTEAFF. Here the CDR3 DNA reads TGTGCCAGTAACGCGGATAGGACAGCATCGAACACTGAAGCTTTCTTT.

This rearrangement joins TRBV9 to TRBJ1-3; possibly TRBD1 for D (6 bases). Germline V gives CDR1 SGDLS, CDR2 YYNGEE. The CDR3 has 16 amino acids. V gave up 0 bases and J gave up 3 bases, with 13 bases separating them. CDR3 sequence reads: CASSVGTGMNGNTIYF. CDR3 coding DNA: TGTGCCAGCAGCGTAGGAACAGGGATGAATGGAAACACCATATATTTT.

V gene TRBV14 combines with J gene TRBJ1-3; D gene uncertain. Trimming removed 4 bases from V and 2 bases from J, with 9 bases in between. The germline V gene encodes CDR1 SGHDN and CDR2 FVKESK. The CDR3 is made up of 14 amino acids. CDR3 DNA: TGTGCCAGCAGCCTCTTGGGAGCTGGAAACACCATATATTTT. Translation: CASSLLGAGNTIYF. The full variable domain, in which reference TRBV14 and TRBJ1-3 provide the parts outside the CDR3, is EAGVTQFPSHSVIEKGQTVTLRCDPISGHDNLYWYRRVMGKEIKFLLHFVKESKQDESGMPNNRFLAERTGGTYSTLKVQPAELEDSGVYFCASSLLGAGNTIYFGEGSWLTVV.

This clone was seen a handful of times. This chain links TRBV7-2 with TRBJ1-1; 8 bases fit TRBD1. Looked up from germline, CDR1 is SGHTA and CDR2 is FQGNSA. This CDR3 contains 14 residues. The V and J ends lost 3 bases and 6 bases, in that order; junction bases with no gene match: 6. As DNA, the CDR3 is TGTGCCAGCAGCTTCAAGACAGGGGCTTCTGAAGCTTTCTTT. Its translation: CASSFKTGASEAFF.